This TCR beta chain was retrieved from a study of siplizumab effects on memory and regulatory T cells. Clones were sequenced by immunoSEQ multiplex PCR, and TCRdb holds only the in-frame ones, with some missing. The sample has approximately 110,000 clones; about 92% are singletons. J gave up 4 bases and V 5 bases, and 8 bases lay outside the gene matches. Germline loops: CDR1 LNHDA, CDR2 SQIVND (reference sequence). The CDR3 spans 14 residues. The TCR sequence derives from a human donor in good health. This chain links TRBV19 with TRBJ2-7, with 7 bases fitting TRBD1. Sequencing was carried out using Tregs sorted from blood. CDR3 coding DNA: TGTGCCAGTAGTCCCCGACAGGGCGGGTACGAGCAGTACTTC. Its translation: CASSPRQGGYEQYF. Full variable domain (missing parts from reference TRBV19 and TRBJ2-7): DGGITQSPKYLFRKEGQNVTLSCEQNLNHDAMYWYRQDPGQGLRLIYYSQIVNDFQKGDIAEGYSVSREKKESFPLTVTSAQKNPTAFYLCASSPRQGGYEQYFGPGTRLTVT.